The clone carrying this TCR beta chain was observed once. The germline V gene encodes CDR1 SGHAT and CDR2 FQNNGV. The CDR3 is 17 residues long. V was clipped by 1 base and J by 5 bases; unmatched bases: 5. Per the original methods: Quantification of nucleated cells was approximated via reference gene primer amplification. The table came from immunoSEQ multiplex PCR; TCRdb's copy has only in-frame clones and leaves some out. The D gene and trimming were derived from the DNA, and the V and J assignments and clone size from that table. The sample has fewer than 70,000 clones, roughly 80% seen once. This sample was included in a study of blood T cell repertoires in COVID-19. Study information: Material from acute and convalescent COVID-19 was sourced from the United States, Italy and Spain. From T cells, B-cell-depleted T cells, or PBMCs came the material, which was cDNA or gDNA.

The sample consisted of peripheral blood. The TCR originated in a man between 60 and 70 years old with acute or convalescent COVID-19. The chain carries TRBV11-2 and TRBJ2-1; 13 bases are shared with TRBD2. The CDR3 here is CASSLALTSGGHNEQFF. The CDR3 nucleotides read TGTGCCAGCAGCTTAGCCCTGACTAGCGGGGGGCACAATGAGCAGTTCTTC.